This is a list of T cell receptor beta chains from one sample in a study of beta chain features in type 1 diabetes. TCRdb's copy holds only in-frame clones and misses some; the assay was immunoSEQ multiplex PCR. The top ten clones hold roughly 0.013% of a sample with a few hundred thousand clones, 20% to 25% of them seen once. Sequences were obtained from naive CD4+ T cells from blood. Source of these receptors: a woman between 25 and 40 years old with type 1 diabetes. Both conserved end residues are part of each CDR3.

cdr3_aa: CASSPIIGTGYTGELFF; j_call: TRBJ2-2; v_call: TRBV7-9
cdr3_aa: CASSRTGGDTEAFF; j_call: TRBJ1-1; v_call: TRBV11-1
cdr3_aa: CASSPGTANTGELFF; j_call: TRBJ2-2; v_call: TRBV28
cdr3_aa: CASSISGSTDTQYF; j_call: TRBJ2-3; v_call: TRBV9
cdr3_aa: CAASGANYGYTF; j_call: TRBJ1-2; v_call: TRBV2
cdr3_aa: CASSEAGDSEAFF; j_call: TRBJ1-1; v_call: TRBV7-3
cdr3_aa: CASSSTSEAYNEQFF; j_call: TRBJ2-1; v_call: TRBV5-1
cdr3_aa: CSVEWGRGNRGAFF; j_call: TRBJ1-1; v_call: TRBV29-1
cdr3_aa: CASSLRQGGAYGYTF; j_call: TRBJ1-2; v_call: TRBV7-9
cdr3_aa: CASSPLGGYEQYF; j_call: TRBJ2-7; v_call: TRBV4-1
cdr3_aa: CASSSQGTQYF; j_call: TRBJ2-7; v_call: TRBV7-9
cdr3_aa: CASSLLATLYTQYF; j_call: TRBJ2-3; v_call: TRBV7-9
cdr3_aa: CASSSDTGYEQYF; j_call: TRBJ2-7; v_call: TRBV11-2
cdr3_aa: CSTEVQETQYF; j_call: TRBJ2-5; v_call: TRBV20-1
cdr3_aa: CASSWMGTGAYNEQFF; j_call: TRBJ2-1; v_call: TRBV2
cdr3_aa: CASSLVPGGSQPQHF; j_call: TRBJ1-5; v_call: TRBV5-4
cdr3_aa: CASSPGLRGFTEAFF; j_call: TRBJ1-1; v_call: TRBV6-5
cdr3_aa: CASDRVNTEAFF; j_call: TRBJ1-1; v_call: TRBV30
cdr3_aa: CSAGSDSNTGELFF; j_call: TRBJ2-2; v_call: TRBV29-1
cdr3_aa: CASSPGQGRGSNNIQYF; j_call: TRBJ2-4; v_call: TRBV4-1
cdr3_aa: CASSFSGTTDTQYF; j_call: TRBJ2-3; v_call: TRBV7-9
cdr3_aa: CASSSTPAVQETQYF; j_call: TRBJ2-5; v_call: TRBV5-4
cdr3_aa: CASSFSGSYEQYF; j_call: TRBJ2-7; v_call: TRBV7-2
cdr3_aa: CASSVVAGAQETQYF; j_call: TRBJ2-5; v_call: TRBV9
cdr3_aa: CASSHPGTAYGYTF; j_call: TRBJ1-2; v_call: TRBV4-1
cdr3_aa: CAISEQGYEQYF; j_call: TRBJ2-7; v_call: TRBV10-3
cdr3_aa: CASSPRGFNTEAFF; j_call: TRBJ1-1; v_call: TRBV18
cdr3_aa: CATSSFRQGSYGYTF; j_call: TRBJ1-2; v_call: TRBV15
cdr3_aa: CASSEGRWDTEAFF; j_call: TRBJ1-1; v_call: TRBV5-1
cdr3_aa: CACRRDTYYEQYF; j_call: TRBJ2-7; v_call: TRBV30
cdr3_aa: CASRRGGQPQHF; j_call: TRBJ1-5; v_call: TRBV7-2
cdr3_aa: CSVEGLSDEQFF; j_call: TRBJ2-1; v_call: TRBV29-1
cdr3_aa: CSVVGTSGTTRGQYF; j_call: TRBJ2-7; v_call: TRBV29-1
cdr3_aa: CASSTRGSRGEQYF; j_call: TRBJ2-7; v_call: TRBV11-2
cdr3_aa: CASSPELDTQYF; j_call: TRBJ2-3; v_call: TRBV11-1
cdr3_aa: CASSLVGLEAGANVLTF; j_call: TRBJ2-6; v_call: TRBV7-9
cdr3_aa: CASSANRVGEQYF; j_call: TRBJ2-7; v_call: TRBV14
cdr3_aa: CASSPSLSGGTYNEQFF; j_call: TRBJ2-1; v_call: TRBV18
cdr3_aa: CASSPTSGRQETQYF; j_call: TRBJ2-5; v_call: TRBV5-1
cdr3_aa: CSGRLNLGTEAFF; j_call: TRBJ1-1; v_call: TRBV29-1
cdr3_aa: CAISEPRNSIRTDTQYF; j_call: TRBJ2-3; v_call: TRBV10-3
cdr3_aa: CASSFPFRAQHF; j_call: TRBJ1-5; v_call: TRBV6-5
cdr3_aa: CASSMRQGALGQTQYF; j_call: TRBJ2-5; v_call: TRBV25-1
cdr3_aa: CASSLLTSGNTDTQYF; j_call: TRBJ2-3; v_call: TRBV5-6
cdr3_aa: CASSLGLADEQYF; j_call: TRBJ2-7; v_call: TRBV5-1
cdr3_aa: CASSLTTGEYEQYF; j_call: TRBJ2-7; v_call: TRBV5-1
cdr3_aa: CASSPKIGTGAQYF; j_call: TRBJ2-5; v_call: TRBV7-3